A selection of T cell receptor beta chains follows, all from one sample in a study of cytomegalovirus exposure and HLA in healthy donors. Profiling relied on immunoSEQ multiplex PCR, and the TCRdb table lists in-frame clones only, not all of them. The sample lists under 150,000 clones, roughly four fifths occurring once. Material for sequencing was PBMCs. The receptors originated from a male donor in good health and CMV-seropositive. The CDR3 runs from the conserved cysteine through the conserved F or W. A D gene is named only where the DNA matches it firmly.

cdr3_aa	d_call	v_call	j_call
CASSNLPGTSGKEQFF	TRBD2	TRBV5-1	TRBJ2-1
CASSWETGQGSYEQYF	TRBD1	TRBV5-1	-
CASSQGPGTGDEQYF	-	TRBV4-3	TRBJ2-7
CASSFRDREGYGYTF	TRBD1	TRBV5-6	TRBJ1-2
CASSLLRAGMDTQYF	TRBD2	TRBV5-6	TRBJ2-3
CASKTGGGFGTDTQYF	TRBD2	TRBV28	TRBJ2-3
CASSLDPATPAGGYTF	-	TRBV11-2	TRBJ1-2
CATSRDGDSGTGELFF	-	TRBV15	TRBJ2-2
CASSITGEGTDTQYF	-	TRBV19	TRBJ2-3
CASSIAPSGSFNTGELFF	TRBD2	TRBV19	TRBJ2-2
CASSLAVFSTDTQYF	-	TRBV7-2	TRBJ2-3
CASSLSGEGGNTIYF	-	TRBV7-9	TRBJ1-3
CASSQDFGLAVTDTQYF	TRBD2	TRBV4-2	TRBJ2-3
CASSWRLITDTQYF	-	TRBV5-4	TRBJ2-3
CASSQNSGSNEKLFF	-	TRBV7-3	TRBJ1-4
CASSSPLAGRYEQYF	TRBD2	TRBV27	TRBJ2-7
CASSEVGDTSTDTQYF	-	TRBV6-1	TRBJ2-3
CSVGHGSYEQYF	-	TRBV29-1	TRBJ2-7
CASSPRDLSGNTIYF	-	TRBV18	TRBJ1-3
CAISADLAAQETQYF	TRBD2	TRBV10-3	TRBJ2-5
CAWSGQVSETQYF	-	TRBV30	TRBJ2-5
CASSPRLASPYEQFF	TRBD2	TRBV28	TRBJ2-1
CASSDGHPGAVYNEQFF	-	TRBV2	TRBJ2-1
CASSWGSASSYEQYF	-	TRBV19	TRBJ2-7
CSVASRDRAYNEQFF	TRBD1	TRBV29-1	TRBJ2-1
CASAPYGGENSPLHF	-	TRBV27	TRBJ1-6
CASRTALPNAQYF	-	TRBV6-1	TRBJ2-3
CASSPEQSGPEKLFF	-	TRBV18	TRBJ1-4
CATGTPLEQFF	-	TRBV19	TRBJ2-1
CASSPGLAGGPNTGELFF	TRBD2	TRBV18	TRBJ2-2
CASSKGGDFDRGPQHF	-	TRBV21-1	TRBJ1-5
CASSQRVAGNTIYF	-	TRBV5-8	TRBJ1-3
CAISRGEGELFF	-	TRBV10-3	TRBJ2-2
CASRAPEVDTQYF	-	TRBV2	TRBJ2-3
CASSPLRLAGTGELFF	-	TRBV7-8	TRBJ2-2
CAISGHRLGAQETQYF	-	TRBV10-3	TRBJ2-5